The 32 T cell receptor beta chains below all came from one sample that was sequenced in a study of a mutant IDH1 vaccine in newly diagnosed glioma. These receptors' antigens are unknown. Time point noted: week 47, end of study. Vaccine doses each comprised 300 ug of mutant IDH1 20-mer peptide, with topical imiquimod. The repertoire was sequenced with immunoSEQ multiplex PCR; TCRdb's copy has only in-frame clones and lacks some. The top ten hold about 4% of the sample, which has tens of thousands of clones, 82% seen once. Sequencing used PBMCs, obtained from a glioma patient whose treatment included an IDH1 peptide vaccine. Receptors were obtained from a man aged 35 to 55 with glioma. Some clones in this sample may be carry-over from other donors' samples.

The chain is built from TRBV6-5 and TRBJ1-3, with TRBD1 as a possible D gene (6 bases). The V end lost 0 bases, the J end lost 10 bases, and 19 bases lay between the germline ends. The length of the CDR3 is 16 residues. Per germline, CDR1 MNHEY and CDR2 SVGAGI. CDR3 in DNA: TGTGCCAGCAGTTACTCGAGGCAGGGGTTAACCTCAACCATATATTTT. Translating it yields CASSYSRQGLTSTIYF.

The CDR3 region is CASSKETGIWKEAFF. CDR3 DNA sequence: TGTGCCAGCAGTAAAGAGACAGGGATTTGGAAGGAAGCTTTCTTT. The rearrangement links TRBV27 to TRBJ1-1; TRBD1 matches at 7 bases. In germline, CDR1 is MNHEY, CDR2 SMNVEV (reference sequence). The CDR3 sequence is 15 residues long. The junction had 14 bases not matched to a gene; V was cut back by 5 bases and J by 8 bases.

This clone has just a few counts. The CDR3 here is CASSPRARGTGELFF. CDR3 nucleotide sequence: TGTGCCAGCAGCCCTAGAGCCCGGGGGACCGGGGAGCTGTTTTTT. This sequence joins TRBV9 and TRBJ2-2, with D tentatively TRBD2 (6 bases). The CDR3 consists of 15 residues. V shed 4 bases and J shed 5 bases, with 15 bases lying between them. CDR1 is SGDLS, CDR2 YYNGEE, per germline.

The chain links TRBV11-3 to TRBJ2-1; 8 nucleotides match TRBD2. V lost 1 base, J lost 5 bases, and 4 bases stayed unmatched. Germline V gene sequence: CDR1 SGHNT, CDR2 YENEEA. CDR3 size: 15 residues. The CDR3 here is CASSLGRGAHNEQFF. For the CDR3, the DNA is TGTGCCAGCAGCTTAGGGCGGGGGGCCCACAATGAGCAGTTCTTC.

J is TRBJ2-3 and V is TRBV19; D is uncertain. Deletions cut 3 bases from V and 4 bases from J, with 11 bases between. The length of the CDR3 is 14 residues. Germline V gene data show CDR1 as LNHDA and CDR2 as SQIVND (reference sequence). CDR3 DNA: TGTGCCAGTAGTATGACGGCGGAAGCAGATACGCAGTATTTT. Amino acids: CASSMTAEADTQYF.

The chain recombines TRBV9 with TRBJ2-6, with 9 bases identical to TRBD2. Per the germline V gene, CDR1 is SGDLS and CDR2 is YYNGEE. The V and J ends lost 4 bases and 1 base, in that order; junction bases with no gene match: 6. The CDR3 extends over 17 amino acids. The CDR3 nucleotides are TGTGCCAGCAGCAGAAGCGGGGGGCTTTCTGGGGCCAACGTCCTGACTTTC. Residues: CASSRSGGLSGANVLTF.

The chain employs TRBV4-3 and TRBJ1-2; a possible D gene is TRBD1 (5 bases). The CDR3 sequence is 15 residues long. The germline CDR1 and CDR2 sequences are LGHNA and YSLEER. Deletions cut 0 bases from V and 6 bases from J, with 14 bases between. CDR3 coding DNA: TGCGCCAGCAGCCAAGATTTCAGGGCCGCCGATGGCTACACCTTC. Protein: CASSQDFRAADGYTF.

This chain links TRBV10-3 with TRBJ2-5, with TRBD2 matching over 9 bases. Trimming cost V 0 bases and J 5 bases; bases outside gene matches: 10. Germline CDR1 reads ENHRY; CDR2 reads SYGVKD. This CDR3 has 17 residues. CDR3 nucleotides: TGTGCCATCAGTGAGTCGACCTTTAGCGGGGGCGGGGAGACCCAGTACTTC. Protein product: CAISESTFSGGGETQYF.

This clone was seen a handful of times. The chain joins TRBV5-4 to TRBJ1-1; the D is unclear. Germline V gene data show CDR1 as SGHNT and CDR2 as YYREEE (reference sequence). This CDR3 has 15 amino acids. Trimming removed 0 bases from V and 0 bases from J, with 9 bases in between. CDR3 residues: CASSLGAGMNTEAFF. For the CDR3, the DNA is TGTGCCAGCAGCTTGGGGGCGGGGATGAACACTGAAGCTTTCTTT. Together with reference TRBV5-4 and TRBJ1-1, the CDR3 gives the full variable domain: ETGVTQSPTHLIKTRGQQVTLRCSSQSGHNTVSWYQQALGQGPQFIFQYYREEENGRGNFPPRFSGLQFPNYSSELNVNALELDDSALYLCASSLGAGMNTEAFFGQGTRLTVV.

This chain joins TRBV7-8 and TRBJ2-2; D might be TRBD2 (6 bases). The V gene's germline CDR1 is SGHVS and CDR2 FQNEAQ. The CDR3 has 19 amino acids. V was pared by 5 bases and J by 8 bases, with 30 bases between. CDR3 DNA sequence: TGTGCCAGCAGCCCCCCCCGGGACTTCTCCGAAGCTAGGAGGGGGGAGCTGTTTTTT. Its protein product is CASSPPRDFSEARRGELFF.

A single count supports this clone. This CDR3 reads CAWEAGGGLPEAFF. CDR3 DNA: TGTGCCTGGGAAGCTGGGGGGGGTTTGCCTGAAGCTTTCTTT. The J gene is TRBJ1-1, the V gene TRBV30; D might be TRBD1 (5 bases). CDR3 length equals 14 residues. V was clipped by 5 bases and J by 6 bases, with 19 bases between them. Per germline, CDR1 GTSNPN and CDR2 SVGIG (reference sequence).

This rearrangement joins TRBV29-1 to TRBJ2-3; TRBD2 matches 13 bases. The V segment lost 6 bases and the J segment 0 bases; nucleotides outside the gene matches: 9. CDR3 length: 17 residues. Germline CDR1 and CDR2: SQVTM and ANQGSEA. CDR3 protein: CSVGGLAGLPSTDTQYF. CDR3 DNA: TGCAGCGTGGGGGGACTAGCGGGACTACCTAGCACAGATACGCAGTATTTT.

The gene calls are TRBV5-4 and TRBJ1-2; no definite D call. The CDR3 loop spans 13 amino acids. Germline CDR1 and CDR2: SGHNT and YYREEE (reference sequence). V lost 2 bases to trimming and J lost 7 bases, with 12 bases between them. The CDR3 region is CASSFPGRAGYTF. The CDR3 bases are TGTGCCAGCAGCTTCCCCGGGCGGGCTGGCTACACCTTC.

This chain uses TRBV6-1 with TRBJ2-7; TRBD1 matches 7 bases. Germline V lookup: CDR1 MNHNS, CDR2 SASEGT. J gave up 0 bases and V 1 base, and 0 bases lay outside the gene matches. This CDR3 has 14 residues. DNA for the CDR3: TGTGCCAGCAGTGAAGGGGACAGCTCCTACGAGCAGTACTTC. Translated, it gives CASSEGDSSYEQYF.

V gene TRBV27 combines with J gene TRBJ1-1, with TRBD1 identical over 7 bases. J was trimmed by 7 bases and V by 7 bases; bases with no gene match: 6. Germline lookup yields CDR1 MNHEY and CDR2 SMNVEV (reference sequence). This CDR3 spans 12 amino acids. The CDR3 loop is CASTSRGGEAFF. CDR3 nucleotides: TGTGCCAGCACCAGCAGGGGGGGTGAAGCTTTCTTT.

The rearrangement joins TRBV6-5 to TRBJ2-3; 9 bases agree with TRBD1. Losses at the gene ends were 2 bases for V and 6 bases for J; bases not matched to a gene: 9. The CDR3 is 16 amino acids. Germline V gives CDR1 MNHEY, CDR2 SVGAGI. CDR3 nucleotides: TGTGCCAGCAGTTACCAGGCCGGACAGGGGTTGGATACGCAGTATTTT. Protein sequence: CASSYQAGQGLDTQYF.

The V call is TRBV2, the J call TRBJ1-1; the D gene is possibly TRBD1 (6 bases). This CDR3 comprises 16 residues. CDR1 and CDR2 (germline): SNHLY, FYNNEI. V was pared by 7 bases and J by 4 bases, with 22 bases between. CDR3 residues: CASNEPGARLSTEAFF. The CDR3 bases are TGTGCCAGCAACGAACCAGGGGCCCGGTTGAGCACTGAAGCTTTCTTT.

The chain links TRBV2 to TRBJ1-6, with D maybe TRBD1 (6 bases). This CDR3 contains 16 residues. Trimming stripped 1 base from V and 12 bases from J, with 19 bases between. The germline V gene encodes CDR1 SNHLY and CDR2 FYNNEI. CDR3 coding DNA: TGTGCCAGCAGTGAAGGGTCAGGGGCCGCGAGAAAACCCCTCCACTTT. Encoded protein: CASSEGSGAARKPLHF. Drawing the rest from reference TRBV2 and TRBJ1-6, the complete variable domain is EPEVTQTPSHQVTQMGQEVILRCVPISNHLYFYWYRQILGQKVEFLVSFYNNEISEKSEIFDDQFSVERPDGSNFTLKIRSTKLEDSAMYFCASSEGSGAARKPLHFGNGTRLTVT.

The chain is built from TRBV5-1 and TRBJ2-3, with a weak D call TRBD2 (7 bases). The CDR3 has 15 amino acids. V was clipped by 3 bases and J by 5 bases, with 16 bases between them. Germline V gene sequence: CDR1 SGHRS, CDR2 YFSETQ. CDR3 nucleotide sequence: TGCGCCAGCAGCTCCTTCCGGGGGGCGGAAGATACGCAGTATTTT. It is translated as CASSSFRGAEDTQYF. The whole variable domain, filled in from reference TRBV5-1 and TRBJ2-3, reads KAGVTQTPRYLIKTRGQQVTLSCSPISGHRSVSWYQQTPGQGLQFLFEYFSETQRNKGNFPGRFSGRQFSNSRSEMNVSTLELGDSALYLCASSSFRGAEDTQYFGPGTRLTVL.

This clone has more than one count but fewer than ten. This sequence joins TRBV29-1 and TRBJ1-4; 10 bases align to TRBD1. Trimming cost V 7 bases and J 8 bases; bases outside gene matches: 7. In germline, CDR1 is SQVTM, CDR2 ANQGSEA. The CDR3 covers 13 residues. The CDR3 reads CSAAGQGSEKLFF. The DNA of the CDR3 is TGCAGCGCTGCGGGACAGGGGAGCGAAAAACTGTTTTTT.

The CDR3 reads CSVSRAGAYEQYF. Written as DNA, the CDR3 is TGCAGCGTGTCACGAGCAGGAGCTTACGAGCAGTACTTC. The chain carries TRBV29-1 and TRBJ2-7; D is ambiguous. The CDR3 runs to 13 residues. V shed 6 bases and J shed 4 bases, with 16 bases lying between them. CDR1 is SQVTM, CDR2 ANQGSEA, per germline.

The rearrangement links TRBV5-1 to TRBJ2-7; 11 bases fit TRBD2. Trimming removed 2 bases from V and 3 bases from J; junction bases left unmatched: 4. The CDR3 runs 15 residues. Per germline, CDR1 SGHRS and CDR2 YFSETQ. The CDR3 DNA reads as TGCGCCAGCAGCTTTACTAGCGGGGGAATCTACGAGCAGTACTTC. Translating it yields CASSFTSGGIYEQYF.

The V and J genes are TRBV2 and TRBJ1-2, with 7 bases that match TRBD1. The CDR3 consists of 15 residues. From germline, CDR1 is SNHLY and CDR2 FYNNEI. With 6 bases clipped from V and 7 bases from J, the junction kept 14 bases outside the gene matches. CDR3 bases: TGTGCCAGCAGCCCCAGGGGGGGCCCCACTGGTGGCTACACCTTC. Amino acid sequence: CASSPRGGPTGGYTF.

This chain joins TRBV7-8 and TRBJ1-6; D uncertain. Germline-derived CDR1 and CDR2 are SGHVS and FQNEAQ. V was cut by 2 bases and J by 10 bases, with 9 bases left in between. This CDR3 has 13 amino acids. The CDR3 DNA is TGTGCCAGCAGCTTAAGGGTGGGGTCACCCCTCCACTTT. It encodes CASSLRVGSPLHF. The full variable domain, rest sourced from reference TRBV7-8 and TRBJ1-6, is GAGVSQSPRYKVAKRGQDVALRCDPISGHVSLFWYQQALGQGPEFLTYFQNEAQLDKSGLPSDRFFAERPEGSVSTLKIQRTQQEDSAVYLCASSLRVGSPLHFGNGTRLTVT.

A note on this clone: Other DNA sequences of this sample code for an identical CDR3. The chain joins TRBV5-1 to TRBJ2-5, with D unclear. This CDR3 has 15 residues. V gave up 1 base and J gave up 5 bases, with 15 bases separating them. Per germline, CDR1 SGHRS and CDR2 YFSETQ. The DNA of the CDR3 is TGCGCCAGCAGCTTGATCGGAGCCCCCCAGGAGACCCAGTACTTC. Its protein product is CASSLIGAPQETQYF.

This clone showed up just once. The chain employs TRBV10-3 and TRBJ1-5; 7 bases line up with TRBD1. Trimming removed 3 bases from V and 1 base from J; junction bases left unmatched: 3. The CDR3 length is 15 residues. Germline V gives CDR1 ENHRY, CDR2 SYGVKD. The CDR3 DNA sequence: TGTGCCATCAGTGATACAGGGGTAAGCAATCAGCCCCAGCATTTT. It translates to CAISDTGVSNQPQHF.

The chain couples TRBV9 to TRBJ1-1, with D uncertain. Germline CDR1 and CDR2: SGDLS and YYNGEE. CDR3 size: 15 residues. V dropped 4 bases and J dropped 1 base, with 14 bases sitting between them. Written as DNA, the CDR3 is TGTGCCAGCAGCCCTTTTGGTCAGTCGAACACTGAAGCTTTCTTT. Its translation: CASSPFGQSNTEAFF.

This clone is classed as medium-sized. The rearrangement uses TRBV15 and TRBJ2-2; D is unresolved. CDR3 size: 14 residues. Trimming removed 0 bases from V and 9 bases from J, with 11 bases in between. CDR1 is LNHNV and CDR2 is YYDKDF in the germline V gene (reference sequence). CDR3 nucleotide sequence: TGTGCCACCAGCAGAGATCGAGGTAGCAGGGAGCTGTTTTTT. This encodes CATSRDRGSRELFF.

The rearrangement joins TRBV11-2 to TRBJ1-1; tentatively, D is TRBD1 (5 bases). The V end was cut by 5 bases, the J end by 4 bases, with 17 bases between. The CDR3 spans 15 residues. Germline V gene lookup returns CDR1 SGHAT and CDR2 FQNNGV. CDR3 in DNA: TGTGCCAGCAGCCCGATGCCCCCAGGGAGCACTGAAGCTTTCTTT. Protein sequence: CASSPMPPGSTEAFF.

The rearrangement joins TRBV2 to TRBJ2-3; D perhaps matches TRBD2 (6 bases). The CDR3 runs to 15 residues. Trimming left V 8 bases short and J 5 bases short, with 20 bases between. Germline CDR1 SNHLY, CDR2 FYNNEI. CDR3 residues: CASRSAGRPIDTQYF. CDR3 in DNA: TGTGCCAGCCGATCGGCGGGGAGGCCTATAGATACGCAGTATTTT.

The CDR3 loop reads CASSPNRADQPQHF. The CDR3 DNA reads TGTGCCAGCTCACCGAACAGGGCCGATCAGCCCCAGCATTTT. The rearrangement links TRBV18 to TRBJ1-5, with D perhaps matching TRBD1 (6 bases). Deletions cut 3 bases from V and 5 bases from J, with 11 bases between. CDR1 and CDR2 (germline): KGHSH, LQKENI. The CDR3 is 14 residues long.

This clone was seen a handful of times. This sequence joins TRBV5-4 and TRBJ2-3, with 9 bases aligning to TRBD2. This CDR3 contains 15 residues. With 5 bases clipped from V and 0 bases from J, the junction kept 4 bases outside the gene matches. CDR1 and CDR2 (germline): SGHNT, YYREEE (reference sequence). The CDR3 DNA follows: TGTGCCAGCAGTCGTAGCGGGGGAAGCACAGATACGCAGTATTTT. Translated: CASSRSGGSTDTQYF.